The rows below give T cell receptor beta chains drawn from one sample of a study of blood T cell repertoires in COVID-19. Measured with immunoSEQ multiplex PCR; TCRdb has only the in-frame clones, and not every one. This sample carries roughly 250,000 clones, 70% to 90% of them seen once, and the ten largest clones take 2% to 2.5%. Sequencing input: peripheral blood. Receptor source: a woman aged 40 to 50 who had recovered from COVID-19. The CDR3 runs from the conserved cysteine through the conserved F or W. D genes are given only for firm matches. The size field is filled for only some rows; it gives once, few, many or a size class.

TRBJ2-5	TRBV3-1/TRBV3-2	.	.	TGTGCCAGCAGCCAAGATGACAGGCTGTGGGAGACCCAGTACTTC	CASSQDDRLWETQYF
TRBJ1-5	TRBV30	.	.	TGTGCCTGGAGTGTACGGGGGAAGGGCAATCAGCCCCAGCATTTT	CAWSVRGKGNQPQHF
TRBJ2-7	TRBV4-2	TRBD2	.	TGTGCCAGCAGCCAACTCACCGGGACTAGCGGTTACGAGCAGTACTTC	CASSQLTGTSGYEQYF
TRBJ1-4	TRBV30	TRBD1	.	TGTGCCTGGAGTAGAAGAGGAGGGGGCGAGAATGAAAAACTGTTTTTT	CAWSRRGGGENEKLFF
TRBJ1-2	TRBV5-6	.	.	TGTGCCAGCAGCTTGGTCTCGAACTATGGCTACACCTTC	CASSLVSNYGYTF
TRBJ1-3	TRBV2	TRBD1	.	TGTGCCAGCAATCTCCGGGACAGGGGCTCTGGAAACACCATATATTTT	CASNLRDRGSGNTIYF
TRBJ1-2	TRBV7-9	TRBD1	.	TGTGCCAGCAGCTCCAAACGACAGGGAGGAGTACTCTATGGCTACACCTTC	CASSSKRQGGVLYGYTF
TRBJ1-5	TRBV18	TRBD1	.	TGTGCCAGCTCACCAGGGGGGACAGGTTGGCCCCAGCATTTT	CASSPGGTGWPQHF
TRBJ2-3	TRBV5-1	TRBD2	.	TGCGCCAGCAGCTTGGAGCGAAGCGGGAGGGCCGGGTCAGATACGCAGTATTTT	CASSLERSGRAGSDTQYF
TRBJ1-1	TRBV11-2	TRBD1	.	TGTGCCAGCAGCTTGCCCGGGACAGCAGAAGCTTTCTTT	CASSLPGTAEAFF
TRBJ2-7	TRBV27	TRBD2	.	TGTGCCAGCACCCCATCTAGCGGGAGGCGTTACGAGCAGTACTTC	CASTPSSGRRYEQYF
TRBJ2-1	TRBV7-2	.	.	TGTGCCAGCAGCCTCCTTGGAGCGGCCCTCTACAATGAGCAGTTCTTC	CASSLLGAALYNEQFF
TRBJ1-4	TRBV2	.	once	TGTGCCAGCACCCTCACAGGACAAGGGGAAAAACTGTTTTTT	CASTLTGQGEKLFF
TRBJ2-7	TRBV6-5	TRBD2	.	TGTGCCAGCAGTCCTAGCGGGAGAGGCTACGAGCAGTACTTC	CASSPSGRGYEQYF
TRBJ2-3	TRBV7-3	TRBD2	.	TGTGCCAGCAGCTCGAAGGGGACTAGCGGGAGATATAATGATACGCAGTATTTT	CASSSKGTSGRYNDTQYF
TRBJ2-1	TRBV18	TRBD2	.	TGTGCCAGCTCACCACTAGCGGGGGGCAATGAGCAGTTCTTC	CASSPLAGGNEQFF
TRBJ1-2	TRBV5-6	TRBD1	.	TGTGCCAGCAGCACCGGACAGGGTCGTGGCTACACCTTC	CASSTGQGRGYTF